This TCR beta chain was captured by sequencing in a study of CD8 T cells in ankylosing spondylitis. V lost 2 bases to trimming and J lost 2 bases; unmatched junction nucleotides: 8. Germline V gene lookup returns CDR1 DFQATT and CDR2 SNEGSKA (reference sequence). The CDR3 runs 15 residues. Molecular-barcoded quantitative 5'-RACE produced these TCR beta libraries. TCRdb recomputed calls from the 5' RACE reads with MiXCR, one row per CDR3 protein. Of about 110,000 distinct CDR3 sequences in the sample, under 30% were seen once. Findings of the study overall: Matched synovial fluid from ankylosing spondylitis patients was reported to be enriched for disease-linked clones. Earlier literature documents some of the motif variants in reactive arthritis synovial fluid and blood. Blood from ankylosing spondylitis patients appeared to carry a characteristic roughly 8-variant TCR beta motif.

Concerning this clonotype: Its antigen is undetermined.

The clonotype comes from a male donor with ankylosing spondylitis. The chain is built from TRBV20-1 and TRBJ2-5; 7 nucleotides agree with TRBD2. Sequences were obtained from synovial fluid, either unsorted or a sorted T cell fraction (not recorded which). The chain's CDR3 is CSARTGRGWQETQYF. The CDR3 nucleotides are TGCAGTGCTAGAACTGGGAGGGGTTGGCAAGAGACCCAGTACTTC.